This passage covers 15 T cell receptor beta chains from one sample sequenced in a study of T cell repertoires in cytomegalovirus infection. Their antigens remain unidentified. A single record per CDR3 protein comes from TCRdb applying MiXCR to the reads. This table has around 750,000 distinct CDR3 sequences, over 25% appearing once. Sequencing used cultured CD8+ T cells from PBMCs, obtained from culture after CMV antigen stimulation. The receptors here all came from a human donor in good health (CMV status not recorded). Some clones in this sample may be carry-over from other donors' samples.

This chain uses TRBV19 with TRBJ1-1, with D maybe TRBD1 (5 bases). Germline-derived CDR1 and CDR2 are LNHDA and SQIVND (reference sequence). CDR3 length equals 13 residues. For the CDR3, the DNA is TGTGCGACGTCGGTCTTGGGGGGAGCTGAAGCTTTCTTT. Translated, it gives CATSVLGGAEAFF. Drawing the rest from reference TRBV19 and TRBJ1-1, the complete variable domain is DGGITQSPKYLFRKEGQNVTLSCEQNLNHDAMYWYRQDPGQGLRLIYYSQIVNDFQKGDIAEGYSVSREKKESFPLTVTSAQKNPTAFYLCATSVLGGAEAFFGQGTRLTVV.

The rearrangement joins TRBV7-3 to TRBJ2-5; D perhaps matches TRBD2 (6 bases). In germline, CDR1 is SGHTA, CDR2 FQGTGA. Trimming cost V 1 base and J 3 bases, with 15 bases left between them. CDR3 size: 16 residues. The CDR3 region is CASSLSPGLYEETQYF. In DNA, the CDR3 is TGTGCCAGCAGCTTAAGTCCGGGACTCTACGAAGAGACCCAGTACTTC.

This clonotype showed up just a few times. The V and J genes are TRBV4-1 and TRBJ1-1; D remains ambiguous. Germline V gene sequence: CDR1 MGHRA, CDR2 YSYEKL. This CDR3 contains 15 residues. V was trimmed by 0 bases and J by 0 bases, leaving 8 bases between them. CDR3 in DNA: TGCGCCAGCAGCCAAGACGCAGCCATGAACACTGAAGCTTTCTTT. It specifies CASSQDAAMNTEAFF.

The rearrangement uses TRBV11-2 and TRBJ2-7, with TRBD1 identical over 9 bases. CDR3 size: 16 residues. J was trimmed by 0 bases and V by 4 bases; bases with no gene match: 7. In germline, CDR1 is SGHAT, CDR2 FQNNGV. The CDR3 reads CASSSRTGEASYEQYV. As DNA, the CDR3 is TGTGCCAGCAGCTCCCGGACAGGGGAAGCCTCCTACGAGCAGTACGTC.

This clonotype appeared once. CDR3 sequence (DNA): TGTGCCAGCAGGACATGGGGTGGACCGGACACCATATATTTT. Protein sequence: CASRTWGGPDTIYF. The chain employs TRBV7-2 and TRBJ1-3; D gene unclear. CDR3 size: 14 residues. Germline lookup yields CDR1 SGHTA and CDR2 FQGNSA. V was shortened by 6 bases and J by 8 bases, with 17 bases between the two germline ends.

The chain joins TRBV10-1 to TRBJ2-3, with TRBD2 identical over 10 bases. The CDR3 length is 17 residues. Unmatched junction bases numbered 5, after V lost 0 bases and J lost 2 bases. Germline-derived CDR1 and CDR2 are WNHNN and SYGVQD (reference sequence). Written as DNA, the CDR3 is TGCGCCAGCAGTGAGTCTTCCCTAGCGGGGGTCACAGATACGCAGTATTTT. Its translation: CASSESSLAGVTDTQYF.

The CDR3 is CASSDLSGWNTGELFF. The CDR3 nucleotides are TGTGCCAGCAGTGACTTGAGCGGGTGGAACACCGGGGAGCTGTTTTTT. V and J are TRBV6-1 and TRBJ2-2, with a possible D match to TRBD2 (6 bases). V was pared by 3 bases and J by 1 base, with 12 bases between. CDR1 is MNHNS, CDR2 SASEGT, per germline. This CDR3 spans 16 amino acids.

CDR3 amino acids: CASSETGGARYGYTF. In nucleotides, the CDR3 is TGTGCCAGCAGTGAGACAGGGGGCGCACGGTATGGCTACACCTTC. This chain joins TRBV6-1 and TRBJ1-2, with 10 bases fitting TRBD1. Trimming cost V 3 bases and J 5 bases; bases outside gene matches: 6. The CDR3 is 15 residues long. Germline-derived CDR1 and CDR2 are MNHNS and SASEGT.

This clonotype came up a few times. The chain is built from TRBV6-1 and TRBJ1-2, with 10 bases fitting TRBD1. V lost 1 base, J lost 3 bases, and 5 bases stayed unmatched. Germline CDR1 reads MNHNS; CDR2 reads SASEGT. CDR3 size: 16 residues. CDR3 protein: CASSEVAGTGDYGYTF. CDR3 nucleotide sequence: TGTGCCAGCAGTGAAGTCGCCGGGACAGGGGACTATGGCTACACCTTC.

This clonotype was seen only a few times. This chain connects TRBV12-3 or TRBV12-4 to TRBJ2-5, with D tentatively TRBD1 (5 bases). CDR3 length equals 13 residues. The ends were cut back, 5 bases at V and 1 base at J, with 8 bases in the middle. The CDR3 coding sequence is TGTGCCAGCAGTGGACACTCCCAAGAGACCCAGTACTTC. Translating it yields CASSGHSQETQYF.

In its sample, this clonotype was seen many times. This chain links TRBV7-9 with TRBJ2-1, with D tentatively TRBD1 (6 bases). V was pared by 4 bases and J by 9 bases, with 28 bases between. CDR3 length: 18 residues. Germline V gene lookup returns CDR1 SEHNR and CDR2 FQNEAQ (reference sequence). The CDR3 protein is CASSYNTGLGARGREQFF. The DNA for the CDR3 is TGTGCCAGCAGCTACAACACAGGGCTTGGGGCTAGGGGTCGTGAGCAGTTCTTC.

The rearrangement joins TRBV7-9 to TRBJ1-2; the D is unclear. V dropped 1 base and J dropped 6 bases, with 6 bases sitting between them. CDR1 is SEHNR, CDR2 FQNEAQ, per germline (reference sequence). The CDR3 length is 12 residues. CDR3 sequence (DNA): TGTGCCAGCAGCTTAGTGGTCGATGGCTACACCTTC. Its protein product is CASSLVVDGYTF.

Many counts were recorded for this clonotype. The chain uses TRBV7-8 and TRBJ1-5; 8 nucleotides align to TRBD1. The J segment lost 2 bases and the V segment lost 5 bases, leaving 5 bases of the junction unmatched. Germline CDR1 SGHVS, CDR2 FQNEAQ. The CDR3 covers 15 residues. The CDR3 bases are TGTGCCAGCAGCATAACAGGGGGAGGCAATCAGCCCCAGCATTTT. Its translation: CASSITGGGNQPQHF.

The CDR3 loop reads CASSTYRDPMLYNEQFF. The DNA of the CDR3 is TGTGCCAGCAGCACCTACAGGGACCCGATGCTCTACAATGAGCAGTTCTTC. This rearrangement joins TRBV7-9 to TRBJ2-1, with D tentatively TRBD1 (6 bases). The CDR3 has 17 residues. The V end lost 5 bases, the J end lost 3 bases, and 20 bases lay between the germline ends. CDR1 and CDR2 (germline): SEHNR, FQNEAQ (reference sequence).

The chain recombines TRBV7-9 with TRBJ2-1; D is uncertain. Germline V gene data show CDR1 as SEHNR and CDR2 as FQNEAQ (reference sequence). V shed 1 base and J shed 0 bases, with 10 bases lying between them. The CDR3 loop spans 16 amino acids. The CDR3 DNA reads as TGTGCCAGCAGCTTAGAGGACGCTAGCTCCTACAATGAGCAGTTCTTC. Protein sequence: CASSLEDASSYNEQFF.